The 6 T cell receptor beta chains given below trace back to one sample, sequenced in a study of PD-L1 blockade in urothelial cancer (TCRdb year 2017). The library was built by means of the immunoSEQ multiplex PCR assay. TCRdb holds this immuneACCESS table with in-frame rearrangements only. Some clones are missing; in checked studies, unresolved V genes explain under half, and the rest has no known cause. Here the sample has 49,000 or so clones; 79% occur a single time. The top ten clones comprise about 9.4% of the sample. The time point label of this sample denotes: pretreatment peripheral blood. The sample consisted of PBMCs, taken around atezolizumab (anti-PD-L1) treatment. Every receptor here comes from a man in his 70s with urothelial cancer.

The rearrangement links TRBV7-2 to TRBJ1-5, with D hard to call. The CDR3 sequence is 15 residues long. V dropped 2 bases and J dropped 1 base, with 9 bases sitting between them. From germline, CDR1 is SGHTA and CDR2 FQGNSA. In DNA, the CDR3 is TGTGCCAGCAGCTTACGTTATACAAGCAATCAGCCCCAGCATTTT. It yields the protein CASSLRYTSNQPQHF. Looking up the rest from reference TRBV7-2 and TRBJ1-5 gives the full variable domain: GAGVSQSPSNKVTEKGKDVELRCDPISGHTALYWYRQSLGQGLEFLIYFQGNSAPDKSGLPSDRFSAERTGGSVSTLTIQRTQQEDSAVYLCASSLRYTSNQPQHFGDGTRLSIL.

CDR3 residues: CASSQALAGVRETQYF. CDR3 sequence (DNA): TGCGCCAGCAGCCAAGCCCTAGCGGGAGTGAGAGAGACCCAGTACTTC. The chain recombines TRBV4-1 with TRBJ2-5; 10 nucleotides align to TRBD2. The CDR3 spans 16 residues. With 1 base clipped from V and 4 bases from J, the junction kept 6 bases outside the gene matches. Germline CDR1 is MGHRA and CDR2 is YSYEKL.

V and J are TRBV29-1 and TRBJ1-1, with 8 bases aligning to TRBD1. V trimming: 7 bases; J trimming: 5 bases; junction bases outside the gene matches: 9. In germline, CDR1 is SQVTM, CDR2 ANQGSEA. The CDR3 totals 13 residues. The CDR3, as DNA: TGCAGCGGGACCCAGGGGGCGAGTACTGAAGCTTTCTTT. Translating gives CSGTQGASTEAFF.

Here the CDR3 DNA reads TGTGCCAGCAGCCCGGGGCGGGAGTGGTCAGATACGCAGTATTTT. It codes for CASSPGREWSDTQYF. The chain recombines TRBV5-4 with TRBJ2-3; TRBD2 matches at 7 bases. This CDR3 region has 15 residues. Per germline, CDR1 SGHNT and CDR2 YYREEE (reference sequence). V dropped 4 bases and J dropped 4; count of bases not matched to a gene: 9.

The gene calls are TRBV5-4 and TRBJ2-3; the D gene is possibly TRBD2 (6 bases). This CDR3 comprises 15 residues. V was cut by 0 bases and J by 2 bases, with 10 bases left in between. Germline assignment: CDR1 SGHNT and CDR2 YYREEE (reference sequence). The CDR3 DNA is TGTGCCAGCAGCTTGGATTCGGGACTCACAGATACGCAGTATTTT. It is translated as CASSLDSGLTDTQYF.

V gene TRBV18 combines with J gene TRBJ1-3, with 9 bases aligning to TRBD1. The junction had 6 bases not matched to a gene; V was cut back by 2 bases and J by 1 base. The germline gives CDR1 KGHSH, CDR2 LQKENI. This CDR3 region has 17 residues. For the CDR3, the DNA is TGTGCCAGCTCACCAAGACGACAGGGGGGGTCTGGAAACACCATATATTTT. Translation gives CASSPRRQGGSGNTIYF.